This is a list of T cell receptor beta chains from one sample in a study of blood T cell repertoires in COVID-19. The method was immunoSEQ multiplex PCR; TCRdb's version includes in-frame clones alone and lacks a portion of them. The sample shows about 80,000 clones, 65% to 85% of them seen only once. Sequenced input: peripheral blood. Source of these receptors: a man aged 65-85 years with active or convalescent COVID-19. The CDR3 runs from the conserved cysteine through the conserved F or W. The D gene is left open where the match is weak. The listing skips clone size in some rows; elsewhere it reads once, few, many or a size class.

J | size | D | V | DNA | CDR3
TRBJ1-6 | . | . | TRBV7-9 | TGTGCCAGCCACAGGGTTAATTCACCCCTCCACTTT | CASHRVNSPLHF
TRBJ1-2 | once | . | TRBV28 | TGTGCCAGCAGTTTATTGCGGGGATTTCATGGCTACACCTTC | CASSLLRGFHGYTF
TRBJ1-6 | . | . | TRBV3-1/TRBV3-2 | TGTGCCAGCAGCCGATACTTTGTGGACGGACTCTATAATTCACCCCTCCACTTT | CASSRYFVDGLYNSPLHF
TRBJ2-7 | few | TRBD1 | TRBV6-1 | TGTGCCAGCAGTGAGGGGACAGGCTCCGCGGGCCACCGTTCCTACGAGCAGTACTTC | CASSEGTGSAGHRSYEQYF
TRBJ2-5 | . | . | TRBV18 | TGTGCCAGCTCACACACAGGGAATAAAGAGACCCAGTACTTC | CASSHTGNKETQYF
TRBJ2-5 | . | TRBD2 | TRBV5-4 | TGTGCCAGCAGCTTGCCCGGGGGGGGCCAAGAGACCCAGTACTTC | CASSLPGGGQETQYF
TRBJ1-2 | . | TRBD1 | TRBV3-1/TRBV3-2 | TGTGCCAGCAGCCAAGGCGGACAGGGGGCAAATGGCTACACCTTC | CASSQGGQGANGYTF
TRBJ2-1 | . | . | TRBV6-1 | TGTGCCAGCAGTGAACTAAACAATGAGCAGTTCTTC | CASSELNNEQFF
TRBJ2-3 | few | TRBD1 | TRBV2 | TGTGCCAGCAACCGGGACAGGGGAGATACGCAGTATTTT | CASNRDRGDTQYF
TRBJ2-2 | . | TRBD2 | TRBV10-3 | TGTGCCATCAGTGGAGCGGGGGGCTCGAACACCGGGGAGCTGTTTTTT | CAISGAGGSNTGELFF
TRBJ1-1 | . | . | TRBV30 | TGTGCCTGGAGTGTACCCGGGATCCCTGAAGCTTTCTTT | CAWSVPGIPEAFF
TRBJ2-2 | . | . | TRBV6-6 | TGTGCCAGCAGTGTGACTGGCTACACGAACACCGGGGAGCTGTTTTTT | CASSVTGYTNTGELFF
TRBJ2-3 | . | TRBD2 | TRBV4-1 | TGCGCCAGCAGCCAGACTAGCGGGGGAGGGACAGATACGCAGTATTTT | CASSQTSGGGTDTQYF
TRBJ2-7 | . | TRBD2 | TRBV5-1 | TGCGCCAGCAGCTTTTCAGCTGGAGCGGGGGGCTACGAGCAGTACTTC | CASSFSAGAGGYEQYF
TRBJ2-3 | . | . | TRBV18 | TGTGCCAGCTCACCTAAAAGAGGACAGACTAGCACAGATACGCAGTATTTT | CASSPKRGQTSTDTQYF
TRBJ1-5 | . | . | TRBV2 | TGTGCCAGCAGTGCTGCGAATAGCAATCAGCCCCAGCATTTT | CASSAANSNQPQHF
TRBJ1-1 | many | TRBD1 | TRBV7-9 | TGTGCCAGCAGACCAACAGGGGGCACTGAAGCTTTCTTT | CASRPTGGTEAFF
TRBJ2-3 | . | . | TRBV2 | TGTGCCAGCAGTGAAGCTAGCGTGGTAAATCGGGGTACGCAGTATTTT | CASSEASVVNRGTQYF
TRBJ2-5 | . | TRBD2 | TRBV30 | TGTGCCCGAAGCGGGGGGGCCTCAGAGACCCAGTACTTC | CARSGGASETQYF
TRBJ1-4 | . | . | TRBV7-9 | TGTGCCAGCAGCGTCTCAGGAGGATCTTTGGAAAAACTGTTTTTT | CASSVSGGSLEKLFF
TRBJ1-2 | . | . | TRBV12-3/TRBV12-4 | TGTGCCAGCAGCCAGGGGCGCGGTGGCTACACCTTC | CASSQGRGGYTF
TRBJ2-3 | few | TRBD1 | TRBV6-5 | TGTGCCAGCTGCCTCGACAGGGCCGATACGCAGTATTTT | CASCLDRADTQYF
TRBJ1-2 | once | . | TRBV6-5 | TGTGCCACCCAAAGATCTACGGGTAGCGGCTACACCTTC | CATQRSTGSGYTF
TRBJ2-5 | . | TRBD1 | TRBV5-1 | TGCGCCAGCAGCTACGGGACAGGGCAAGAGACCCAGTACTTC | CASSYGTGQETQYF
TRBJ1-3 | . | . | TRBV5-6 | TGTGCCAGCAGCTTGGGTATAGGGGTAGGAAACACCATATATTTT | CASSLGIGVGNTIYF
TRBJ2-5 | . | . | TRBV21-1 | TGTGCCGAACAGGGGCAACAAGAGACCCAGTACTTC | CAEQGQQETQYF
TRBJ2-3 | . | TRBD1 | TRBV18 | TGTGCCAGCTCACCGGGGTCCGGGACAGCGTTAGCTAGCACAGATACGCAGTATTTT | CASSPGSGTALASTDTQYF
TRBJ1-5 | . | TRBD1 | TRBV30 | TGTGCCTGGAGTGGACAGGGGAATCAGCCCCAGCATTTT | CAWSGQGNQPQHF